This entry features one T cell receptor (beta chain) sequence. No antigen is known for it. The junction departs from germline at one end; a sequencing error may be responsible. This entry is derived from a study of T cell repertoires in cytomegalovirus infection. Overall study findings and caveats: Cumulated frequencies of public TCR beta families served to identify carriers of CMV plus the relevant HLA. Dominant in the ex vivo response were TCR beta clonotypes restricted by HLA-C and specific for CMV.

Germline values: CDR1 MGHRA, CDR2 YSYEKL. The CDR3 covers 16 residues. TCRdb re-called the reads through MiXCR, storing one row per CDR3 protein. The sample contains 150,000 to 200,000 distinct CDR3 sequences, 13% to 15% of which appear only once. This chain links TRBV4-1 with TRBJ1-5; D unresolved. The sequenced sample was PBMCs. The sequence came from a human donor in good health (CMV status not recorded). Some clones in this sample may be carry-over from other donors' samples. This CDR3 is CASSQDGGIGNHPQHF. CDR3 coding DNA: TGCGCCAGCAGCCAAGATGGAGGGATTGGCAATCACCCCCAGCATTTT.